One sample yielded the 9 T cell receptor beta chains listed below, sequenced in a study of identical twins. MiXCR, applied by TCRdb to the 5' RACE reads, yields one record per CDR3 protein. The top ten clones hold around 0.95% of a sample with 690,000 or so distinct CDR3 sequences, over 8.5% of them seen once. The data also belong to a second study, concerning yellow fever vaccine responses in identical twins.

Sequencing was performed on PBMCs. The receptors here all came from a young woman in good health.

This clonotype was seen at least ten times. Possible read error: a much larger clone is one base away. The V and J genes are TRBV11-2 and TRBJ2-5; D is unresolved. Germline V CDR1 and CDR2: SGHAT, FQNNGV. The length of the CDR3 is 12 residues. V gave up 1 base and J gave up 5 bases, with 5 bases separating them. For the CDR3, the DNA is TGTGCCAGCAGCTTAGGGTGGGAGACCCAGTACTTC. Its protein is CASSLGWETQYF.

V is TRBV10-3 and J is TRBJ2-7, with D maybe TRBD1 (5 bases). Trimming took off 0 bases at V and 2 bases at J, with 11 bases between the two ends. CDR3 size: 15 residues. Germline CDR1 reads ENHRY; CDR2 reads SYGVKD. CDR3 in amino acids: CAISESPTVPYEQYF. The DNA for the CDR3 is TGTGCCATCAGTGAGTCTCCGACAGTCCCCTACGAGCAGTACTTC.

In its sample, this clonotype was seen a few times. The chain is built from TRBV9 and TRBJ2-1; TRBD2 aligns across 10 bases. V shed 0 bases and J 9 bases; nucleotides not matched to a gene: 9. Germline V gene sequence: CDR1 SGDLS, CDR2 YYNGEE. The CDR3 sequence is 16 residues long. CDR3 coding DNA: TGTGCCAGCAGCGTAGGGTCACTAGCGGGGACTGCTGAGCAGTTCTTC. Its translation: CASSVGSLAGTAEQFF.

This clonotype was seen repeatedly, ten times or more. J is TRBJ2-1 and V is TRBV14; D may be TRBD1 (6 bases). From germline, CDR1 is SGHDN and CDR2 FVKESK. This CDR3 contains 18 residues. The V gene lost 0 bases and the J gene lost 6 bases, with 21 bases spanning the gap. CDR3 residues: CASSQDIVAGAILNEQFF. The CDR3, as DNA: TGTGCCAGCAGCCAAGATATCGTCGCAGGGGCCATACTCAATGAGCAGTTCTTC.

This clonotype has ten or more counts. The chain couples TRBV4-3 to TRBJ1-2, with D perhaps TRBD1 (6 bases). This CDR3 region has 15 residues. V was clipped by 5 bases and J by 0 bases, with 13 bases between them. Germline-derived CDR1 and CDR2 are LGHNA and YSLEER. Written as DNA, the CDR3 is TGCGCCAGCAGCGATTGGGACACTCCTAACTATGGCTACACCTTC. Protein: CASSDWDTPNYGYTF.

The chain employs TRBV11-2 and TRBJ2-7; TRBD2 aligns across 9 bases. The CDR3 spans 14 residues. Germline CDR1 and CDR2: SGHAT and FQNNGV. After removal of 6 bases from V and 4 bases from J, the junction contained 7 bases not matched to a gene. In DNA form, the CDR3 reads TGTGCCAGCAGAGATCTAGCGGGGCTATACGAGCAGTACTTC. Translation gives CASRDLAGLYEQYF.

This clonotype was seen many times. V and J are TRBV12-5 and TRBJ2-4; D is undetermined. This CDR3 comprises 12 residues. V was cut by 2 bases and J by 8 bases, with 7 bases left in between. Looked up from germline, CDR1 is LGHNT and CDR2 is FRNRAP. Here the CDR3 reads CASGLSKDIQYF. CDR3 DNA: TGTGCTAGTGGTTTGAGTAAGGACATTCAGTACTTC.

This chain connects TRBV6-1 to TRBJ2-7; the D gene is possibly TRBD1 (6 bases). Trimming removed 4 bases at V and 3 bases at J, with 16 bases between. CDR3 length: 15 amino acids. Germline V gene data show CDR1 as MNHNS and CDR2 as SASEGT. CDR3 DNA sequence: TGTGCCAGCAGTGGTTCTGGGACAACCAGCTACGAGCAGTACTTC. This codes for CASSGSGTTSYEQYF.

This clonotype was observed at least ten times. The chain's CDR3 is CASSLYPGTNTGELFF. DNA for the CDR3: TGTGCCAGCAGTTTATACCCAGGAACGAACACCGGGGAGCTGTTTTTT. The J gene is TRBJ2-2, the V gene TRBV12-3 or TRBV12-4; no firm D call. The V end was cut by 2 bases, the J end by 0 bases, with 10 bases between. The CDR3 consists of 16 residues.